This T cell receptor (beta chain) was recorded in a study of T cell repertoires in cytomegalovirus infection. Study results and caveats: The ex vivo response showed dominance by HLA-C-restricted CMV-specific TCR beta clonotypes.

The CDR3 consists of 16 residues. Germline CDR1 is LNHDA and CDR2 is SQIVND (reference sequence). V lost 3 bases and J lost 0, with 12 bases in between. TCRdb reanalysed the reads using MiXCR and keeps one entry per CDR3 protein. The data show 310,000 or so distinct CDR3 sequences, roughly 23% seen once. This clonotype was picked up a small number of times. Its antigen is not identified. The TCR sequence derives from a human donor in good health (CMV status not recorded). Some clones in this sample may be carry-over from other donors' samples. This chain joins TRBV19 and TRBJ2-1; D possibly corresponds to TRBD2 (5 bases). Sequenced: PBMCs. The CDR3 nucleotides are TGTGCCAGTAGTATGGTGTGGGAGCTCTCCTACAATGAGCAGTTCTTC. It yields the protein CASSMVWELSYNEQFF.